Presented here are 28 T cell receptor beta chains from one specimen sequenced in a study of OX40 agonist ivuxolimab in advanced cancers. Sequenced by immunoSEQ multiplex PCR; TCRdb stores in-frame clones only, minus some. The sample holds about 100,000 clones, just under 90% seen once. This specimen was CD4+ or CD8+ T cells sorted from blood, taken in a trial of the OX40 agonist ivuxolimab. These receptors were collected from an adult with an advanced solid tumor such as melanoma, head and neck, liver or kidney cancer.

V gene TRBV6-6 combines with J gene TRBJ1-5; D uncertain. Trimming stripped 0 bases from V and 5 bases from J, with 5 bases between. The CDR3 loop spans 13 amino acids. Germline V gives CDR1 MNHNY, CDR2 SVGAGI (reference sequence). CDR3 coding DNA: TGTGCCAGCAGTTACTCCTCAGATCAGCCCCAGCATTTT. This gives the protein CASSYSSDQPQHF.

The chain recombines TRBV5-4 with TRBJ2-7, with TRBD1 matching over 8 bases. After removal of 3 bases from V and 2 bases from J, the junction contained 7 bases not matched to a gene. The CDR3 sequence is 15 residues long. Germline V gene lookup returns CDR1 SGHNT and CDR2 YYREEE (reference sequence). CDR3 loop: CASSSGSGQAYEQYF. In nucleotides, the CDR3 is TGTGCCAGCAGCTCGGGCTCGGGACAGGCCTACGAGCAGTACTTC.

This chain joins TRBV9 and TRBJ2-3, with D perhaps matching TRBD2 (5 bases). This CDR3 region has 15 residues. The ends were cut back, 5 bases at V and 0 bases at J, with 13 bases in the middle. Germline-derived CDR1 and CDR2 are SGDLS and YYNGEE. The CDR3 DNA reads as TGTGCCAGCAGGAGAGGGCCGGTAAGCACAGATACGCAGTATTTT. Its protein is CASRRGPVSTDTQYF.

The rearrangement joins TRBV6-5 to TRBJ1-6; no clear D. Germline assignment: CDR1 MNHEY and CDR2 SVGAGI. V was clipped by 2 bases and J by 7 bases, with 3 bases between them. This CDR3 is 12 amino acids long. The CDR3 coding sequence is TGTGCCAGCAGTTACGAGAATTCACCCCTCCACTTT. This sequence encodes CASSYENSPLHF.

The chain uses TRBV7-2 and TRBJ2-1, with D possibly matching TRBD2 (5 bases). The V end lost 3 bases, the J end lost 4 bases, and 16 bases lay between the germline ends. CDR1 and CDR2 from the germline V gene are SGHTA and FQGNSA. The CDR3 extends over 16 amino acids. The CDR3 DNA sequence: TGTGCCAGCAGCTTTTTTGGCGGAGGAGCATACAATGAGCAGTTCTTC. As protein: CASSFFGGGAYNEQFF.

To note about this clone: One end of the junction fails to match germline, which may point to a read error. The CDR3 sequence is CASSLSGGNSGELFF. For the CDR3, the DNA is TGTGCCAGCAGCTTAAGCGGCGGGAACTCCGGGGAGCTGTTTTTT. This chain uses TRBV13 with TRBJ2-2; D may be TRBD2 (6 bases). Germline V CDR1 and CDR2: PRHDT, FYEKMQ (reference sequence). The CDR3 is 15 residues long.

The gene calls are TRBV28 and TRBJ2-2, with 9 bases fitting TRBD1. V gave up 0 bases and J gave up 5 bases; unmatched junction bases: 10. CDR1 and CDR2 from the germline V gene are MDHEN and SYDVKM. The CDR3 has 18 amino acids. The DNA for the CDR3 is TGTGCCAGCAGTTTATGGTGGACAGGGGTGTTGGGGACCGGGGAGCTGTTTTTT. This encodes CASSLWWTGVLGTGELFF.

The chain carries TRBV7-8 and TRBJ2-2; 13 bases are a match to TRBD2. Germline trimming cut 5 bases from V and 1 base from J; bases unmatched to any gene: 7. Germline-derived CDR1 and CDR2 are SGHVS and FQNEAQ. The CDR3 has 18 amino acids. The CDR3 bases are TGTGCCAGCAGCCTAGAGGGACTAGCGGGACTGAACACCGGGGAGCTGTTTTTT. Its protein product is CASSLEGLAGLNTGELFF. Together with reference TRBV7-8 and TRBJ2-2, the CDR3 gives the full variable domain: GAGVSQSPRYKVAKRGQDVALRCDPISGHVSLFWYQQALGQGPEFLTYFQNEAQLDKSGLPSDRFFAERPEGSVSTLKIQRTQQEDSAVYLCASSLEGLAGLNTGELFFGEGSRLTVL.

The chain has TRBV5-1 and TRBJ2-7; no clear D. This CDR3 spans 12 amino acids. CDR1 and CDR2 (germline): SGHRS, YFSETQ. The V end lost 0 bases, the J end lost 5 bases, and 6 bases lay between the germline ends. Here the CDR3 reads CASSLEKDEQYF. The CDR3 DNA reads as TGCGCCAGCAGCTTGGAAAAGGACGAGCAGTACTTC.

This sequence joins TRBV4-3 and TRBJ2-1, with D unresolved. V was clipped by 0 bases and J by 0 bases, with 12 bases between them. From germline, CDR1 is LGHNA and CDR2 YSLEER. The CDR3 loop spans 17 amino acids. CDR3 coding DNA: TGCGCCAGCAGCCAAGATAACTCCCCGAGCTCCTACAATGAGCAGTTCTTC. It translates to CASSQDNSPSSYNEQFF.

V and J are TRBV23-1 and TRBJ1-2, with D possibly being TRBD1 (5 bases). TRBV23-1 is annotated as an ORF whose role is uncertain. Trimming removed 10 bases from V and 10 bases from J, with 25 bases in between. The CDR3 is 14 amino acids. The CDR3 DNA follows: TGCGCCACTACCTCACACTACAGGATCGGAGTCTACACCTTC. Translating it yields CATTSHYRIGVYTF.

The chain is built from TRBV2 and TRBJ1-1, with a tentative D call TRBD1 (6 bases). Germline CDR1 is SNHLY and CDR2 is FYNNEI. The CDR3 totals 12 residues. Deletions cut 4 bases from V and 6 bases from J, with 9 bases between. CDR3 protein: CASSVGGPEAFF. CDR3 sequence (DNA): TGTGCCAGCAGTGTTGGGGGCCCTGAAGCTTTCTTT.

This chain uses TRBV5-5 with TRBJ2-3, with 8 bases identical to TRBD1. J gave up 0 bases and V 4 bases, and 10 bases lay outside the gene matches. Germline V gene data show CDR1 as SGHKS and CDR2 as YYEKEE (reference sequence). The CDR3 loop spans 17 amino acids. The CDR3 protein is CASSNQDRAFSTDTQYF. In nucleotides, the CDR3 is TGTGCCAGCAGCAACCAGGACAGGGCGTTTAGCACAGATACGCAGTATTTT.

The V and J genes are TRBV7-8 and TRBJ2-2; TRBD1 matches at 7 bases. The germline V gene encodes CDR1 SGHVS and CDR2 FQNEAQ. V lost 3 bases, J lost 4 bases, and 5 bases stayed unmatched. The CDR3 is made up of 15 amino acids. The CDR3 coding sequence is TGTGCCAGCAGCTTCACGACAGGGACCACCGGGGAGCTGTTTTTT. As protein: CASSFTTGTTGELFF. The full variable domain, in which reference TRBV7-8 and TRBJ2-2 provide the parts outside the CDR3, is GAGVSQSPRYKVAKRGQDVALRCDPISGHVSLFWYQQALGQGPEFLTYFQNEAQLDKSGLPSDRFFAERPEGSVSTLKIQRTQQEDSAVYLCASSFTTGTTGELFFGEGSRLTVL.

The V gene is TRBV6-5, the J gene TRBJ1-4; 11 bases align to TRBD1. This CDR3 is 14 amino acids long. CDR1 and CDR2 (germline): MNHEY, SVGAGI. V was clipped by 6 bases and J by 5 bases; unmatched bases: 2. The CDR3 DNA reads TGTGCCAGCAGAAGGGACAGGGGGAATGAAAAACTGTTTTTT. Translating gives CASRRDRGNEKLFF.

The V and J genes are TRBV6-5 and TRBJ2-7, with D possibly TRBD1 on 6 matching bases. Trimming took 7 bases from V and 4 from J, leaving 20 bases between them. The germline V gene encodes CDR1 MNHEY and CDR2 SVGAGI. The CDR3 has 15 amino acids. CDR3 amino acids: CASTVGRDITYEQYF. CDR3 nucleotides: TGTGCCAGCACCGTTGGACGGGACATTACTTACGAGCAGTACTTC.

J is TRBJ1-2 and V is TRBV13, with 7 bases lining up with TRBD1. Germline CDR1 is PRHDT and CDR2 is FYEKMQ (reference sequence). V shed 5 bases, J shed 3 bases, and the junction held 12 bases outside the gene matches. There are 16 residues in the CDR3. CDR3 in DNA: TGTGCCAGCAGCATCCGACAGGGAGGGGCGGACTATGGCTACACCTTC. This gives the protein CASSIRQGGADYGYTF. Together with reference TRBV13 and TRBJ1-2, the CDR3 gives the full variable domain: AAGVIQSPRHLIKEKRETATLKCYPIPRHDTVYWYQQGPGQDPQFLISFYEKMQSDKGSIPDRFSAQQFSDYHSELNMSSLELGDSALYFCASSIRQGGADYGYTFGSGTRLTVV.

CDR3 nucleotide sequence: TGTGCCAGTAGTATGGATATGAATCCCGGGACGGCTCAAGAGACCCAGTACTTC. It codes for CASSMDMNPGTAQETQYF. The chain has TRBV19 and TRBJ2-5; D assignment may be TRBD1 or TRBD2 (5 bases each). This CDR3 has 18 residues. Germline V gives CDR1 LNHDA, CDR2 SQIVND (reference sequence). Deletions cut 3 bases from V and 2 bases from J, with 22 bases between. Variable domain in full (rest from reference TRBV19 and TRBJ2-5): DGGITQSPKYLFRKEGQNVTLSCEQNLNHDAMYWYRQDPGQGLRLIYYSQIVNDFQKGDIAEGYSVSREKKESFPLTVTSAQKNPTAFYLCASSMDMNPGTAQETQYFGPGTRLLVL.

The V and J genes are TRBV19 and TRBJ1-2; possible D gene TRBD1, 6 bases. CDR1 and CDR2 (germline): LNHDA, SQIVND (reference sequence). The CDR3 runs 13 residues. V dropped 7 bases and J dropped 5 bases, with 14 bases sitting between them. The CDR3 DNA is TGTGCCAGTACACCCAGGGGAAGGTATGGCTACACCTTC. Protein: CASTPRGRYGYTF.

The chain couples TRBV5-4 to TRBJ2-1; TRBD2 might be the D (5 bases). Germline CDR1 SGHNT, CDR2 YYREEE (reference sequence). The CDR3 runs to 17 residues. Deletions cut 0 bases from V and 0 bases from J, with 13 bases between. CDR3 nucleotides: TGTGCCAGCAGCTTGGATAGGCGGGCCAGCTCCTACAATGAGCAGTTCTTC. This gives the protein CASSLDRRASSYNEQFF.

J is TRBJ2-3 and V is TRBV6-6; the match to TRBD2 covers 10 bases. Germline V gene lookup returns CDR1 MNHNY and CDR2 SVGAGI (reference sequence). The CDR3 has 15 residues. V dropped 7 bases and J dropped 5; count of bases not matched to a gene: 9. CDR3: CASILTSGAGDTQYF. Here the CDR3 DNA reads TGTGCCAGCATCCTCACTAGCGGGGCAGGAGATACGCAGTATTTT.

V is TRBV5-6 and J is TRBJ2-2, with 8 bases aligning to TRBD1. Germline trimming cut 1 base from V and 5 bases from J; bases unmatched to any gene: 4. Germline V gene sequence: CDR1 SGHDT, CDR2 YYEEEE. This CDR3 is built from 15 residues. The CDR3 region has the DNA TGTGCCAGCAGCTTGAACAGGGGGATTACCGGGGAGCTGTTTTTT. It is translated as CASSLNRGITGELFF.

This rearrangement joins TRBV30 to TRBJ2-2; D not certain. This CDR3 has 17 amino acids. Looked up from germline, CDR1 is GTSNPN and CDR2 is SVGIG (reference sequence). V shed 2 bases and J shed 0 bases, with 16 bases lying between them. This chain's CDR3 is CAWSLGWKASNTGELFF. In DNA, the CDR3 is TGTGCCTGGAGTCTAGGTTGGAAGGCTTCGAACACCGGGGAGCTGTTTTTT.

The rearrangement links TRBV6-5 to TRBJ2-5; 10 bases are shared with TRBD2. Germline V gene sequence: CDR1 MNHEY, CDR2 SVGAGI. V shed 5 bases and J 1 base; nucleotides not matched to a gene: 4. The CDR3 is 15 residues long. CDR3: CASSRIAGGQETQYF. In nucleotides, the CDR3 is TGTGCCAGCAGTCGAATAGCGGGAGGCCAAGAGACCCAGTACTTC.

This chain uses TRBV6-5 with TRBJ2-4; tentatively, D is TRBD1 (5 bases). With 5 bases removed from V and 3 bases from J, the gap between germline ends came to 14 bases. Germline CDR1 and CDR2: MNHEY and SVGAGI. The CDR3 extends over 15 amino acids. The CDR3 region has the DNA TGTGCCAGCAGTCCCGCTATGGGGCGCAAAAACATTCAGTACTTC. It encodes CASSPAMGRKNIQYF.

The DNA for the CDR3 is TGTGCCAGCAGACTCACACTGAACACTGAAGCTTTCTTT. Protein: CASRLTLNTEAFF. The V gene is TRBV6-1, the J gene TRBJ1-1; no clear D gene. Germline CDR1 is MNHNS and CDR2 is SASEGT. CDR3 length: 13 residues. V was shortened by 6 bases and J by 0 bases, with 8 bases between the two germline ends.

This sequence joins TRBV6-6 and TRBJ1-4, with TRBD1 as a possible D gene (6 bases). V lost 5 bases and J 0 bases, leaving 10 bases between the germline ends. Looked up from germline, CDR1 is MNHNY and CDR2 is SVGAGI (reference sequence). The CDR3 length is 15 residues. Written as DNA, the CDR3 is TGTGCCAGCAGTCCGGACAGAGCAACTAATGAAAAACTGTTTTTT. Translated: CASSPDRATNEKLFF.

V is TRBV11-1 and J is TRBJ2-5, with 7 bases lining up with TRBD2. CDR1 SGHAT and CDR2 FQDESV come from the germline V gene (reference sequence). V was pared by 1 base and J by 0 bases, with 5 bases of the junction left unmatched. The CDR3 has 16 amino acids. As DNA, the CDR3 is TGTGCCAGCAGCTTAGGTGGCCTAGCGGACCAAGAGACCCAGTACTTC. Protein: CASSLGGLADQETQYF.